Listed below are T cell receptor beta chains from one sample, sequenced in a study of monozygotic twins with inflammatory bowel disease. TCRdb reprocessed the 5' RACE reads, keeping one entry per CDR3 protein, no DNA. The table lists some 330,000 distinct CDR3 sequences. Material: blood. The receptor set was obtained from a human donor with ulcerative colitis or Crohn's disease, or a healthy co-twin of an affected twin (not recorded which). The CDR3 runs from the conserved cysteine through the conserved F or W.

CDR3 protein: CASSLTDLTANYEQYF
J gene: TRBJ2-7
CDR3 length: 16
V gene: TRBV7-2

CDR3 protein: CASSLNYGYTF
J gene: TRBJ1-2
CDR3 length: 11
V gene: TRBV12-3/TRBV12-4

CDR3 protein: CASRASMGTNEKLFF
J gene: TRBJ1-4
CDR3 length: 15
V gene: TRBV12-3/TRBV12-4

CDR3 protein: CASRLAWGQNEKLFF
J gene: TRBJ1-4
CDR3 length: 15
V gene: TRBV12-3/TRBV12-4

CDR3 protein: CASSPTPGSSYNEQFF
J gene: TRBJ2-1
CDR3 length: 16
V gene: TRBV5-1

CDR3 protein: CASSLGQGAPLRYGYTF
J gene: TRBJ1-2
CDR3 length: 17
V gene: TRBV3-1

CDR3 protein: CASSYLGQGGEQYF
J gene: TRBJ2-7
CDR3 length: 14
V gene: TRBV6-2/TRBV6-3

CDR3 protein: CASRKLAGGIYEQYF
J gene: TRBJ2-7
CDR3 length: 15
V gene: TRBV28

CDR3 protein: CASSEGNYNEQFF
J gene: TRBJ2-1
CDR3 length: 13
V gene: TRBV10-1

CDR3 protein: CAWSATGGTEAFF
J gene: TRBJ1-1
CDR3 length: 13
V gene: TRBV30

CDR3 protein: CASSPGTGQQQQFF
J gene: TRBJ2-1
CDR3 length: 14
V gene: TRBV19

CDR3 protein: CASSLAGLGGTQYF
J gene: TRBJ2-3
CDR3 length: 14
V gene: TRBV12-3/TRBV12-4

CDR3 protein: CASSPPSGSWANMNTEAFF
J gene: TRBJ1-1
CDR3 length: 19
V gene: TRBV18

CDR3 protein: CASSIETGSQFF
J gene: TRBJ2-1
CDR3 length: 12
V gene: TRBV7-2

CDR3 protein: CAWSVQGPSYEQYF
J gene: TRBJ2-7
CDR3 length: 14
V gene: TRBV30

CDR3 protein: CASSWGLAGGPSNEQFF
J gene: TRBJ2-1
CDR3 length: 17
V gene: TRBV6-5

CDR3 protein: CASSEDFGSYNEQFF
J gene: TRBJ2-1
CDR3 length: 15
V gene: TRBV9

CDR3 protein: CASSFRDRGGTITDTQYF
J gene: TRBJ2-3
CDR3 length: 18
V gene: TRBV11-1

CDR3 protein: CASSLVGSGELFF
J gene: TRBJ2-2
CDR3 length: 13
V gene: TRBV11-1

CDR3 protein: CASSQQGVNIQYF
J gene: TRBJ2-4
CDR3 length: 13
V gene: TRBV7-9

CDR3 protein: CASSQEGQGDWSTDTQYF
J gene: TRBJ2-3
CDR3 length: 18
V gene: TRBV4-3

CDR3 protein: CASSPVVLSSYEQYF
J gene: TRBJ2-7
CDR3 length: 15
V gene: TRBV5-5

CDR3 protein: CASSLSVGGSGGGYTF
J gene: TRBJ1-2
CDR3 length: 16
V gene: TRBV7-2

CDR3 protein: CSASSVRDTGELFF
J gene: TRBJ2-2
CDR3 length: 14
V gene: TRBV20-1

CDR3 protein: CATSGGTSAETQYF
J gene: TRBJ2-5
CDR3 length: 14
V gene: TRBV24-1

CDR3 protein: CASSVGADLNSPLHF
J gene: TRBJ1-6
CDR3 length: 15
V gene: TRBV9

CDR3 protein: CSVGISGSTYEQYF
J gene: TRBJ2-7
CDR3 length: 14
V gene: TRBV29-1

CDR3 protein: CASRALDRTYGYTF
J gene: TRBJ1-2
CDR3 length: 14
V gene: TRBV12-3/TRBV12-4

CDR3 protein: CAWKAGGYTGELFF
J gene: TRBJ2-2
CDR3 length: 14
V gene: TRBV30

CDR3 protein: CASSQGSSGRNEQFF
J gene: TRBJ2-1
CDR3 length: 15
V gene: TRBV4-3

CDR3 protein: CATSRDVGSEQFF
J gene: TRBJ2-1
CDR3 length: 13
V gene: TRBV15

CDR3 protein: CASSSPTLPGLQYF
J gene: TRBJ2-4
CDR3 length: 14
V gene: TRBV7-9

CDR3 protein: CASSVQGVRQPQHF
J gene: TRBJ1-5
CDR3 length: 14
V gene: TRBV12-3/TRBV12-4

CDR3 protein: CASSQEEAYEQYF
J gene: TRBJ2-7
CDR3 length: 13
V gene: TRBV4-3

CDR3 protein: CASSLGSGGGNQPQHF
J gene: TRBJ1-5
CDR3 length: 16
V gene: TRBV5-1

CDR3 protein: CAWSPRPVYEQYF
J gene: TRBJ2-7
CDR3 length: 13
V gene: TRBV30

CDR3 protein: CASSLPLAGINEQFF
J gene: TRBJ2-1
CDR3 length: 15
V gene: TRBV5-1

CDR3 protein: CASTQGPAGANNEQFF
J gene: TRBJ2-1
CDR3 length: 16
V gene: TRBV7-2

CDR3 protein: CASSQDLGLANTQYF
J gene: TRBJ2-3
CDR3 length: 15
V gene: TRBV3-1

CDR3 protein: CASSLVVVDTEAFF
J gene: TRBJ1-1
CDR3 length: 14
V gene: TRBV7-9

CDR3 protein: CASRSLVGRDNYGYTF
J gene: TRBJ1-2
CDR3 length: 16
V gene: TRBV7-2